This is a list of T cell receptor beta chains from one sample in a study of shared clonotypes between healthy human individuals. Measured with immunoSEQ multiplex PCR; TCRdb has only the in-frame clones, and not every one. The sample consists of about 2 million clones, around 95% of them appearing once. Sequencing was done on a sample of naive CD4+ T cells sorted from blood. The receptors originated from a man younger than 30 in good health. Both conserved end residues are trimmed from each CDR3. The D gene is left open where the match is weak. Clone size is shown for a subset of rows, as once, few, many or a class of expanded clone.

len	abundance	v_gene	d_gene	CDR3aa
14	few	TRBV30	TRBD1	AWSRSGTGGNQPQH
10	.	TRBV7-3	.	ASSSGLGTQY
14	many	TRBV5-4	TRBD1	ASSLQGQGESYEQY
15	once	TRBV5-6	.	ASSFGGDSGLANEQF
10	.	TRBV28	.	ASSLRGSGYT
13	.	TRBV2	TRBD1	ASSDRQGAADTQY
10	.	TRBV30	.	AWTHGGIGYT
13	.	TRBV28	.	ASSRQGTGAYGYT
14	.	TRBV5-1	.	ASSLAGLGADYGYT
13	.	TRBV5-1	TRBD1	ASSLYPGQQETQY
12	.	TRBV6-4	.	ASRVQEGTGELF
8	.	TRBV6-1	.	ATRSNPAY
14	.	TRBV27	TRBD1	ASSPPTGIGLYEQF
12	.	TRBV11-2	.	ASEIYADTGELF
13	few	TRBV5-1	.	ASSLGSSYNSPLH
12	.	TRBV28	.	ASWGRAFNQPQH
14	.	TRBV10-3	TRBD1	AIKNAGTGYTGELF
11	.	TRBV6-5	TRBD1	ASSLDRARGYT